These T cell receptor beta chains were read from a single sample in a study of blood T cell repertoires in COVID-19. Produced via immunoSEQ multiplex PCR; TCRdb's table is partial and in-frame only. The data contain about 100,000 clones, approximately 84% of them singletons. The sequencing sample was made of peripheral blood. The receptors were sampled from a woman aged 60-75 years with acute or convalescent COVID-19. Each CDR3 is given with its conserved first and last residue. A D gene is named only where the DNA matches it firmly. Clone sizes are given selectively: once, few, many, or a class where the clone is expanded.

D gene: NA; J gene: TRBJ2-7; V gene: TRBV21-1; clone size: NA; CDR3 protein: CASSKEADEQYF; CDR3 DNA: TGTGCCAGCAGCAAAGAAGCGGACGAGCAGTACTTC
D gene: TRBD1; J gene: TRBJ2-2; V gene: TRBV6-5; clone size: NA; CDR3 protein: CASSYSGTGATGELFF; CDR3 DNA: TGTGCCAGCAGTTACTCTGGGACAGGGGCCACCGGGGAGCTGTTTTTT
D gene: TRBD1; J gene: TRBJ1-4; V gene: TRBV28; clone size: once; CDR3 protein: CASSTDRGLEKLFF; CDR3 DNA: TGTGCCAGCAGTACGGACAGGGGGCTGGAAAAACTGTTTTTT
D gene: TRBD2; J gene: TRBJ2-5; V gene: TRBV18; clone size: once; CDR3 protein: CASSPPSGGETQYF; CDR3 DNA: TGTGCCAGCTCACCGCCTAGCGGGGGAGAGACCCAGTACTTC
D gene: TRBD1; J gene: TRBJ1-6; V gene: TRBV28; clone size: NA; CDR3 protein: CASRLDRAYNSPLHF; CDR3 DNA: TGTGCCAGCAGGCTGGACAGGGCATATAATTCACCCCTCCACTTT
D gene: NA; J gene: TRBJ1-5; V gene: TRBV9; clone size: NA; CDR3 protein: CASSVGHGVDNQPQHF; CDR3 DNA: TGTGCCAGCAGCGTAGGACACGGGGTAGACAATCAGCCCCAGCATTTT
D gene: NA; J gene: TRBJ1-5; V gene: TRBV2; clone size: once; CDR3 protein: CASSEIGNQPQHF; CDR3 DNA: TGTGCCAGCAGCGAGATCGGGAATCAGCCCCAGCATTTT
D gene: NA; J gene: TRBJ1-1; V gene: TRBV28; clone size: NA; CDR3 protein: CASSLNYILNTEAFF; CDR3 DNA: TGTGCCAGCAGTTTAAATTACATTTTGAACACTGAAGCTTTCTTT
D gene: NA; J gene: TRBJ2-7; V gene: TRBV19; clone size: NA; CDR3 protein: CASSRDREQYF; CDR3 DNA: TGTGCCAGTAGTAGAGACAGGGAGCAGTACTTC
D gene: NA; J gene: TRBJ1-2; V gene: TRBV28; clone size: NA; CDR3 protein: CASSAVGVLRGYTF; CDR3 DNA: TGTGCCAGCAGTGCCGTCGGGGTTCTTCGTGGCTACACCTTC
D gene: NA; J gene: TRBJ2-2; V gene: TRBV7-3; clone size: NA; CDR3 protein: CASSKETGELFF; CDR3 DNA: TGTGCCAGCAGCAAGGAGACCGGGGAGCTGTTTTTT
D gene: TRBD1; J gene: TRBJ1-1; V gene: TRBV19; clone size: NA; CDR3 protein: CASSSSGTGGARSGAFF; CDR3 DNA: TGTGCCAGTAGTTCCTCCGGGACAGGGGGCGCACGGTCGGGGGCTTTCTTT
D gene: TRBD1; J gene: TRBJ1-2; V gene: TRBV7-2; clone size: NA; CDR3 protein: CASSLAGQGRGYTF; CDR3 DNA: TGTGCCAGCAGCTTAGCGGGACAGGGACGCGGCTACACCTTC
D gene: NA; J gene: TRBJ1-5; V gene: TRBV6-2/TRBV6-3; clone size: once; CDR3 protein: CASSYSGQGQPQHF; CDR3 DNA: TGTGCCAGCAGTTACTCAGGCCAGGGCCAGCCCCAGCATTTT
D gene: TRBD1; J gene: TRBJ1-5; V gene: TRBV5-6; clone size: NA; CDR3 protein: CASSLQGSNQPQHF; CDR3 DNA: TGTGCCAGCAGCTTACAGGGGAGCAATCAGCCCCAGCATTTT
D gene: TRBD1; J gene: TRBJ2-2; V gene: TRBV7-3; clone size: NA; CDR3 protein: CASSPTGVGTGELFF; CDR3 DNA: TGTGCCAGCAGCCCCACAGGGGTGGGCACCGGGGAGCTGTTTTTT
D gene: NA; J gene: TRBJ1-2; V gene: TRBV2; clone size: NA; CDR3 protein: CASTDQGYGYTF; CDR3 DNA: TGTGCCAGCACCGACCAGGGGTATGGCTACACCTTC
D gene: NA; J gene: TRBJ2-3; V gene: TRBV7-2; clone size: few; CDR3 protein: CASSFQGYTDTQYF; CDR3 DNA: TGTGCCAGCAGCTTCCAGGGATACACAGATACGCAGTATTTT
D gene: NA; J gene: TRBJ1-2; V gene: TRBV20-1; clone size: NA; CDR3 protein: CSASDGRKDGYTF; CDR3 DNA: TGCAGTGCTAGTGATGGGAGGAAGGATGGCTACACCTTC
D gene: TRBD1; J gene: TRBJ2-3; V gene: TRBV14; clone size: NA; CDR3 protein: CASSILVVRQGARDTQYF; CDR3 DNA: TGTGCCAGCAGTATACTTGTTGTGAGACAGGGGGCTCGAGATACGCAGTATTTT
D gene: TRBD1; J gene: TRBJ1-4; V gene: TRBV6-5; clone size: NA; CDR3 protein: CASRARTGEHEKLFF; CDR3 DNA: TGTGCCAGCAGGGCTAGGACAGGGGAACATGAAAAACTGTTTTTT
D gene: NA; J gene: TRBJ1-5; V gene: TRBV4-1; clone size: NA; CDR3 protein: CASSQADFIGGGYQPQHF; CDR3 DNA: TGCGCCAGCAGCCAAGCAGACTTCATCGGGGGAGGGTATCAGCCCCAGCATTTT
D gene: NA; J gene: TRBJ1-4; V gene: TRBV5-1; clone size: NA; CDR3 protein: CASSLTDPGTTNEKLFF; CDR3 DNA: TGCGCCAGCAGCTTGACTGACCCAGGGACAACTAATGAAAAACTGTTTTTT
D gene: NA; J gene: TRBJ1-2; V gene: TRBV6-5; clone size: few; CDR3 protein: CASSRVPNYGYTF; CDR3 DNA: TGTGCCAGCAGTCGGGTGCCTAACTATGGCTACACCTTC
D gene: TRBD2; J gene: TRBJ2-2; V gene: TRBV4-1; clone size: NA; CDR3 protein: CASSQELAGVTGELFF; CDR3 DNA: TGCGCCAGCAGCCAAGAACTAGCGGGGGTCACCGGGGAGCTGTTTTTT
D gene: NA; J gene: TRBJ1-5; V gene: TRBV19; clone size: NA; CDR3 protein: CASRALGGGARSNQPQHF; CDR3 DNA: TGTGCCAGTAGGGCCCTCGGGGGGGGAGCTCGGAGCAATCAGCCCCAGCATTTT
D gene: NA; J gene: TRBJ1-2; V gene: TRBV21-1; clone size: NA; CDR3 protein: CASNPPIAWGGRSHSNYGYTF; CDR3 DNA: TGTGCCAGCAACCCCCCAATCGCATGGGGGGGACGTTCGCATTCTAACTATGGCTACACCTTC
D gene: TRBD1; J gene: TRBJ1-2; V gene: TRBV19; clone size: NA; CDR3 protein: CASSPNSDRARGYTF; CDR3 DNA: TGTGCCAGTAGTCCGAACTCGGACAGGGCGAGGGGCTACACCTTC
D gene: NA; J gene: TRBJ1-2; V gene: TRBV28; clone size: NA; CDR3 protein: CASSAPSWFSYGYTF; CDR3 DNA: TGTGCCAGCAGTGCCCCATCTTGGTTTAGCTATGGCTACACCTTC
D gene: NA; J gene: TRBJ1-6; V gene: TRBV19; clone size: NA; CDR3 protein: CASSISGRDSPLHF; CDR3 DNA: TGTGCCAGTAGTATCTCAGGGAGGGATTCACCCCTCCACTTT
D gene: NA; J gene: TRBJ1-3; V gene: TRBV4-2; clone size: NA; CDR3 protein: CASSQRQAISGNTIYF; CDR3 DNA: TGTGCCTCATCCCAGCGACAGGCCATCTCTGGAAACACCATATATTTT
D gene: NA; J gene: TRBJ1-4; V gene: TRBV3-1/TRBV3-2; clone size: NA; CDR3 protein: CASSPYGTFSEKLFF; CDR3 DNA: TGTGCCAGCAGCCCCTACGGGACATTCTCCGAAAAACTGTTTTTT
D gene: TRBD1; J gene: TRBJ2-1; V gene: TRBV5-4; clone size: few; CDR3 protein: CASSTGTGPRRNEQFF; CDR3 DNA: TGTGCCAGCAGCACCGGGACAGGACCGCGCAGGAATGAGCAGTTCTTC
D gene: NA; J gene: TRBJ1-2; V gene: TRBV15; clone size: NA; CDR3 protein: CATSRLQGNEGYTF; CDR3 DNA: TGTGCCACCAGCAGACTTCAGGGTAATGAGGGCTACACCTTC
D gene: NA; J gene: TRBJ1-1; V gene: TRBV29-1; clone size: NA; CDR3 protein: CSVGPPGNTEAFF; CDR3 DNA: TGCAGCGTTGGACCCCCGGGGAACACTGAAGCTTTCTTT
D gene: NA; J gene: TRBJ1-4; V gene: TRBV12-3/TRBV12-4; clone size: NA; CDR3 protein: CASTPEVSEKLFF; CDR3 DNA: TGTGCCAGCACCCCGGAGGTTTCTGAAAAACTGTTTTTT
D gene: TRBD1; J gene: TRBJ1-1; V gene: TRBV2; clone size: once; CDR3 protein: CASALDRGLNTEAFF; CDR3 DNA: TGTGCCAGCGCTCTAGACAGGGGCTTGAACACTGAAGCTTTCTTT
D gene: NA; J gene: TRBJ1-5; V gene: TRBV28; clone size: NA; CDR3 protein: CASSLSRGSQPQHF; CDR3 DNA: TGTGCCAGCAGTTTAAGCCGGGGGTCTCAGCCCCAGCATTTT
D gene: TRBD1; J gene: TRBJ2-3; V gene: TRBV11-1; clone size: NA; CDR3 protein: CASSTETGTQYF; CDR3 DNA: TGTGCCAGCAGCACGGAGACAGGGACGCAGTATTTT
D gene: TRBD2; J gene: TRBJ2-3; V gene: TRBV10-2; clone size: NA; CDR3 protein: CASSEPAGADTQYF; CDR3 DNA: TGCGCCAGCAGTGAGCCCGCGGGGGCAGATACGCAGTATTTT
D gene: TRBD1; J gene: TRBJ1-2; V gene: TRBV7-2; clone size: NA; CDR3 protein: CASSLAGQGSYGYTF; CDR3 DNA: TGTGCCAGCAGCTTAGCGGGACAGGGTTCCTATGGCTACACCTTC
D gene: NA; J gene: TRBJ2-4; V gene: TRBV27; clone size: NA; CDR3 protein: CASSPEDRLAKNIQYF; CDR3 DNA: TGTGCCAGCAGTCCCGAGGACAGACTAGCCAAAAACATTCAGTACTTC
D gene: TRBD2; J gene: TRBJ2-7; V gene: TRBV5-5; clone size: NA; CDR3 protein: CASSLASGEGIVYEQYF; CDR3 DNA: TGTGCCAGCAGCTTGGCTAGCGGGGAAGGCATAGTATACGAGCAGTACTTC
D gene: NA; J gene: TRBJ2-2; V gene: TRBV1; clone size: NA; CDR3 protein: CTSTYPDRGFFGGELFF; CDR3 DNA: TGCACCAGCACCTATCCGGACAGGGGTTTTTTTGGCGGGGAGCTGTTTTTT
D gene: NA; J gene: TRBJ2-1; V gene: TRBV7-6; clone size: NA; CDR3 protein: CASSSNYRVSNEQFF; CDR3 DNA: TGTGCCAGCAGCTCAAACTACAGGGTTTCCAATGAGCAGTTCTTC
D gene: TRBD2; J gene: TRBJ2-2; V gene: TRBV7-2; clone size: NA; CDR3 protein: CASNRDYYTGELFF; CDR3 DNA: TGTGCCAGCAACCGGGACTACTACACCGGGGAGCTGTTTTTT
D gene: NA; J gene: TRBJ2-5; V gene: TRBV7-3; clone size: NA; CDR3 protein: CASSPNWGETQYF; CDR3 DNA: TGTGCCAGCAGCCCAAACTGGGGCGAGACCCAGTACTTC
D gene: NA; J gene: TRBJ1-5; V gene: TRBV19; clone size: NA; CDR3 protein: CASSMNTHSNQPQHF; CDR3 DNA: TGTGCCAGTAGTATGAACACCCATAGCAATCAGCCCCAGCATTTT
D gene: NA; J gene: TRBJ1-2; V gene: TRBV7-3; clone size: NA; CDR3 protein: CASSLGSANYGYTF; CDR3 DNA: TGTGCCAGCAGCTTAGGTTCGGCTAACTATGGCTACACCTTC
D gene: NA; J gene: TRBJ2-3; V gene: TRBV4-3; clone size: NA; CDR3 protein: CASSQELLPDTQYF; CDR3 DNA: TGCGCCAGCAGCCAAGAACTATTACCCGATACGCAGTATTTT
D gene: NA; J gene: TRBJ1-1; V gene: TRBV19; clone size: once; CDR3 protein: CASSIDWGLDTEAFF; CDR3 DNA: TGTGCCAGTAGTATAGATTGGGGCCTAGACACTGAAGCTTTCTTT